A selection of T cell receptor beta chains follows, all from one sample in a study of blood T cell repertoires in COVID-19. TCRdb's copy holds only in-frame clones and misses some; the assay was immunoSEQ multiplex PCR. Among roughly 150,000 clones listed, around nine tenths were seen once. Sequenced: peripheral blood. All receptors derive from a woman older than 75 with COVID-19, enrolled during active disease. CDR3s include the opening cysteine and the closing phenylalanine or tryptophan. D genes are given only for firm matches. The size entry is marked missing in some rows and otherwise reads once, few, many or a size class.

clone size	V gene	J gene	D gene	CDR3 protein	CDR3 DNA
-	TRBV10-3	TRBJ2-7	-	CAGGAEYYEQYF	TGTGCCGGGGGGGCGGAGTACTACGAGCAGTACTTC
few	TRBV7-8	TRBJ1-5	-	CASSPPRVQGLQPQHF	TGTGCCAGCAGCCCCCCAAGGGTACAGGGCTTACAGCCCCAGCATTTT
-	TRBV5-4	TRBJ1-1	-	CASRRGGEADTEAFF	TGTGCCAGCAGGCGCGGGGGGGAGGCGGACACTGAAGCTTTCTTT
-	TRBV7-3	TRBJ2-3	TRBD2	CASSLTGTSGRSFRDTQYF	TGTGCCAGCAGCTTAACCGGGACTAGCGGGAGATCTTTCCGAGATACGCAGTATTTT
-	TRBV19	TRBJ1-2	-	CASREGGYGYTF	TGTGCCAGCCGAGAAGGCGGCTATGGCTACACCTTC
-	TRBV9	TRBJ2-7	TRBD1	CASSLGQGEREQYF	TGTGCCAGCAGCCTAGGACAGGGGGAACGCGAGCAGTACTTC
-	TRBV11-3	TRBJ1-1	-	CASGLGSGTEAFF	TGTGCCAGCGGACTCGGGTCGGGCACTGAAGCTTTCTTT
-	TRBV20-1	TRBJ1-5	-	CSASWADSSNQPQHF	TGCAGTGCTAGTTGGGCAGATAGTAGCAATCAGCCCCAGCATTTT
-	TRBV19	TRBJ2-1	-	CASGTPYNEQFF	TGTGCCAGTGGGACACCCTACAATGAGCAGTTCTTC
-	TRBV19	TRBJ2-5	TRBD1	CASSMGQGQETQYF	TGTGCCAGTAGTATGGGACAGGGACAAGAGACCCAGTACTTC
-	TRBV3-1/TRBV3-2	TRBJ1-3	-	CASSQDWPDSGNTIYF	TGTGCCAGCAGCCAAGATTGGCCAGACTCTGGAAACACCATATATTTT
-	TRBV19	TRBJ1-1	-	CASSSRPTVLNTEAFF	TGTGCCAGTAGTTCCCGCCCAACAGTTCTGAACACTGAAGCTTTCTTT
-	TRBV18	TRBJ2-1	TRBD1	CASSPDRGDLNEQFF	TGTGCCAGCTCACCTGACAGGGGCGATCTCAATGAGCAGTTCTTC
-	TRBV2	TRBJ1-2	-	CASRGEGFYGYTF	TGTGCCAGCAGGGGGGAGGGGTTCTATGGCTACACCTTC
-	TRBV7-3	TRBJ2-3	TRBD2	CASSSGLAGASTDTQYF	TGTGCCAGCAGCTCCGGACTAGCGGGAGCCAGCACAGATACGCAGTATTTT
-	TRBV7-9	TRBJ1-2	TRBD1	CASSPRDRWGGYTF	TGTGCCAGCAGCCCGAGGGACAGGTGGGGCGGCTACACCTTC
-	TRBV7-7	TRBJ2-4	-	CASSLVVRRLQYF	TGTGCCAGCAGCTTAGTGGTTAGGCGGCTTCAGTACTTC
-	TRBV6-2/TRBV6-3	TRBJ1-5	TRBD1	CASSASGQRYNQPQHF	TGTGCCAGCAGTGCATCGGGACAGCGCTACAATCAGCCCCAGCATTTT
-	TRBV27	TRBJ1-2	-	CASSLQGVNGYTF	TGTGCCAGCAGTTTACAGGGTGTTAATGGCTACACCTTC
-	TRBV18	TRBJ2-2	-	CASSPRDLNTGELFF	TGTGCCAGCTCGCCCCGGGACTTGAACACCGGGGAGCTGTTTTTT
-	TRBV28	TRBJ2-7	-	CATKQMGTYEQYF	TGTGCCACCAAGCAAATGGGGACTTACGAGCAGTACTTC
-	TRBV5-4	TRBJ2-3	TRBD1	CASTSRQGADTQYF	TGTGCCAGCACCTCGCGGCAGGGGGCAGATACGCAGTATTTT
-	TRBV15	TRBJ2-1	TRBD2	CATSRFSGTRGDEQFF	TGTGCCACCAGCAGATTTTCCGGGACTAGGGGGGATGAGCAGTTCTTC
-	TRBV6-5	TRBJ2-1	-	CATSINHGGNEQFF	TGTGCCACCTCCATAAACCACGGGGGCAATGAGCAGTTCTTC
-	TRBV10-3	TRBJ1-1	-	CAISVTGSNTEAFF	TGTGCCATCAGTGTCACAGGGAGCAACACTGAAGCTTTCTTT
-	TRBV24-1	TRBJ2-1	TRBD1	CATSDFSGTGWNEQFF	TGTGCCACCAGTGATTTTTCCGGGACAGGTTGGAATGAGCAGTTCTTC
-	TRBV3-1/TRBV3-2	TRBJ2-3	-	CASSTRRGGDTQYF	TGTGCCAGCAGCACCCGACGGGGAGGAGATACGCAGTATTTT
-	TRBV7-3	TRBJ2-6	-	CASSRGLSGANVLTF	TGTGCCAGCTCCCGAGGGCTCTCTGGGGCCAACGTCCTGACTTTC
-	TRBV19	TRBJ1-1	TRBD1	CASSRPGTGRLEGTEAFF	TGTGCCAGTAGTAGACCCGGGACAGGGCGATTAGAGGGCACTGAAGCTTTCTTT
-	TRBV6-5	TRBJ2-2	TRBD2	CASDGGGVPGELFF	TGTGCCAGTGACGGGGGAGGGGTCCCCGGGGAGCTGTTTTTT
-	TRBV5-1	TRBJ1-2	TRBD1	CASSPLRGVEDRVRHGYTF	TGCGCCAGCAGCCCGCTAAGGGGGGTAGAAGACAGGGTACGTCATGGCTACACCTTC
-	TRBV28	TRBJ1-5	-	CASSLGSGGTNQPQHF	TGTGCCAGCAGTTTAGGATCCGGGGGAACTAATCAGCCCCAGCATTTT
-	TRBV5-8	TRBJ1-5	-	CASSWGRSRNQPQHF	TGTGCCAGCAGCTGGGGCAGAAGCCGCAATCAGCCCCAGCATTTT
-	TRBV6-2/TRBV6-3	TRBJ2-5	TRBD2	CASSYPAGRETQYF	TGTGCCAGCAGTTACCCGGCCGGGAGGGAGACCCAGTACTTC
-	TRBV5-4	TRBJ2-1	TRBD2	CASSLGAGGSYNEQFF	TGTGCCAGCAGCTTGGGTGCGGGGGGTTCCTACAATGAGCAGTTCTTC
-	TRBV19	TRBJ1-4	-	CASSSPQGTHEKLFF	TGTGCCAGTAGCTCCCCACAGGGAACCCATGAAAAACTGTTTTTT
-	TRBV4-3	TRBJ1-2	TRBD1	CASSQDPRDSGYGYTF	TGCGCCAGCAGCCAAGATCCCCGGGACAGCGGATATGGCTACACCTTC
-	TRBV28	TRBJ1-5	-	CASSSGAGPRQPQHF	TGTGCCAGCAGTTCTGGGGCAGGGCCACGGCAGCCCCAGCATTTT
few	TRBV5-4	TRBJ2-1	TRBD2	CASSPLGIAGNNEQFF	TGTGCCAGCAGCCCTCTAGGGATAGCGGGTAACAATGAGCAGTTCTTC
-	TRBV19	TRBJ2-1	-	CASSIVSGGNEQFF	TGTGCCAGTAGTATTGTTTCCGGGGGTAATGAGCAGTTCTTC
-	TRBV5-1	TRBJ2-2	-	CASSGGGRNTGELFF	TGCGCCAGCAGCGGAGGGGGCAGGAACACCGGGGAGCTGTTTTTT
-	TRBV6-2/TRBV6-3	TRBJ1-4	-	CASSRAQGIREKLFF	TGTGCCAGCAGTAGAGCGCAGGGAATCCGGGAAAAACTGTTTTTT
-	TRBV4-3	TRBJ2-4	TRBD1	CASSQGGQLAKNIQYF	TGCGCCAGCAGCCAAGGGGGACAGCTAGCCAAAAACATTCAGTACTTC
-	TRBV24-1	TRBJ2-7	-	CATSDTDRSEQYF	TGTGCCACCAGTGACACGGACAGAAGCGAGCAGTACTTC
few	TRBV4-3	TRBJ1-6	-	CASSQDFGDRNSPLHF	TGCGCCAGCAGCCAAGATTTCGGCGACAGGAATTCACCCCTCCACTTT
-	TRBV5-4	TRBJ2-6	TRBD1	CASSPRQGRLSGANVLTF	TGTGCCAGCAGCCCAAGACAGGGAAGGCTCTCTGGGGCCAACGTCCTGACTTTC
once	TRBV7-3	TRBJ1-2	-	CASSVDGIYGYTF	TGTGCCAGCAGCGTCGACGGGATCTATGGCTACACCTTC
few	TRBV7-3	TRBJ2-1	-	CASSSLAASSYNEQFF	TGTGCCAGCAGCTCTTTAGCGGCCAGCTCCTACAATGAGCAGTTCTTC
-	TRBV5-5	TRBJ2-1	-	CASIPGGSSYNEQFF	TGTGCCAGCATCCCTGGAGGGAGCTCCTACAATGAGCAGTTCTTC
-	TRBV6-5	TRBJ2-5	-	CASSFGQGRVQETQYF	TGTGCCAGCAGTTTTGGTCAGGGAAGGGTCCAAGAGACCCAGTACTTC
-	TRBV29-1	TRBJ2-7	-	CSVRRASDEQYF	TGCAGCGTTCGCAGGGCCTCGGACGAGCAGTACTTC
-	TRBV4-2	TRBJ2-1	TRBD2	CASSHEAGGPPYNEQFF	TGTGCCAGCAGTCACGAAGCGGGAGGGCCTCCGTACAATGAGCAGTTCTTC
-	TRBV3-1/TRBV3-2	TRBJ1-1	-	CASRQAGGNTEAFF	TGTGCCAGCAGACAGGCGGGGGGGAACACTGAAGCTTTCTTT
few	TRBV28	TRBJ2-7	TRBD2	CASSLGREGLASGRYEQYF	TGTGCCAGCAGTTTAGGTAGGGAAGGTTTAGCTAGCGGGAGGTACGAGCAGTACTTC
few	TRBV19	TRBJ2-1	-	CASSSQLGIEQFF	TGTGCCAGTAGTTCTCAATTGGGCATAGAGCAGTTCTTC